These 27 T cell receptor beta chains were sequenced from one sample in a study of cytomegalovirus exposure and HLA in healthy donors. The PCR was carried out with 60 Vbeta primers and 13 Jbeta primers. Clones were sequenced by immunoSEQ multiplex PCR, and TCRdb holds only the in-frame ones, with some missing. The sample contains approximately 100,000 clones, around 80% of which appear only once. Sequencing was performed on PBMCs. Receptors originate from a female donor in good health and CMV-seropositive.

The chain combines TRBV6-1 with TRBJ1-2, with a possible D match to TRBD1 (5 bases). Trimming took 2 bases from V and 4 from J, leaving 14 bases between them. Germline CDR1 reads MNHNS; CDR2 reads SASEGT. This CDR3 is built from 15 residues. CDR3 nucleotides: TGTGCCAGCAGTGAATATTATCAGGGTACCTATGGCTACACCTTC. Amino acid sequence: CASSEYYQGTYGYTF.

CDR3 sequence (DNA): TGTGCCAGCAGCGGGGGGGGGAATTGGGGAGGATCAGATACGCAGTATTTT. Amino acid sequence: CASSGGGNWGGSDTQYF. V gene TRBV9 combines with J gene TRBJ2-3; TRBD2 aligns across 7 bases. J gave up 4 bases and V 3 bases, and 14 bases lay outside the gene matches. CDR1 is SGDLS, CDR2 YYNGEE, per germline. This CDR3 spans 17 amino acids.

This clone has a handful of counts. The chain joins TRBV2 to TRBJ1-1, with TRBD1 matching over 7 bases. Unmatched junction bases numbered 6, after V lost 4 bases and J lost 4 bases. Looked up from germline, CDR1 is SNHLY and CDR2 is FYNNEI. The CDR3 spans 14 residues. Here the CDR3 reads CASSVTGESTEAFF. CDR3 DNA: TGTGCCAGCAGTGTTACAGGGGAGAGCACTGAAGCTTTCTTT.

The rearrangement links TRBV30 to TRBJ1-4; a possible D gene is TRBD1 (6 bases). Trimming left V 0 bases short and J 4 bases short, with 12 bases between. The CDR3 sequence is 15 residues long. Germline V gene sequence: CDR1 GTSNPN, CDR2 SVGIG (reference sequence). DNA for the CDR3: TGTGCCTGGAGTGTACAGGGCTTAAGTAATGAAAAACTGTTTTTT. The encoded protein is CAWSVQGLSNEKLFF.

V and J are TRBV6-1 and TRBJ2-7; 12 positions match TRBD2. The J segment lost 0 bases and the V segment lost 3 bases, leaving 12 bases of the junction unmatched. This CDR3 spans 19 amino acids. Germline lookup yields CDR1 MNHNS and CDR2 SASEGT. The CDR3 sequence: CASSDGLAGGPPFSYEQYF. The CDR3 bases are TGTGCCAGCAGTGACGGTCTAGCGGGGGGGCCACCATTCTCCTACGAGCAGTACTTC.

The V and J genes are TRBV9 and TRBJ1-1; possible D gene TRBD1, 5 bases. CDR1 and CDR2 (germline): SGDLS, YYNGEE. This CDR3 contains 13 residues. Trimming shortened V by 4 bases and J by 1 base, and 8 bases separated the two germline ends. CDR3 DNA sequence: TGTGCCAGCAGCATAGGACAGAACACTGAAGCTTTCTTT. It translates to CASSIGQNTEAFF.

The chain recombines TRBV7-9 with TRBJ2-3, with TRBD2 matching over 7 bases. The CDR3 is 16 residues long. After removal of 5 bases from V and 2 bases from J, the junction contained 10 bases not matched to a gene. Germline CDR1 is SEHNR and CDR2 is FQNEAQ (reference sequence). The DNA of the CDR3 is TGTGCCAGCAGCCCTAGGACTAGTGTGAACACAGATACGCAGTATTTT. This gives the protein CASSPRTSVNTDTQYF. Full variable domain (outside the CDR3, taken from reference TRBV7-9 and TRBJ2-3): DTGVSQNPRHKITKRGQNVTFRCDPISEHNRLYWYRQTLGQGPEFLTYFQNEAQLEKSRLLSDRFSAERPKGSFSTLEIQRTEQGDSAMYLCASSPRTSVNTDTQYFGPGTRLTVL.

This clone was counted a few times. The gene calls are TRBV18 and TRBJ1-2; D uncertain. The CDR3 length is 16 residues. Per the germline V gene, CDR1 is KGHSH and CDR2 is LQKENI. Trimming cost V 6 bases and J 3 bases, with 20 bases left between them. The chain's CDR3 is CASSKDNLGRDYGYTF. The CDR3 DNA sequence: TGTGCCAGCTCGAAAGACAACTTGGGCCGTGACTATGGCTACACCTTC.

Comment on this clone: One end of the junction does not line up with germline, which may come from a read error. The chain uses TRBV18 and TRBJ1-2, with a possible D match to TRBD1 (6 bases). This CDR3 is 14 amino acids long. The germline V gene encodes CDR1 KGHSH and CDR2 LQKENI. The chain's CDR3 is CASSTPSGVGGYTF. Written as DNA, the CDR3 is TGTGCCAGCTCAACACCTTCAGGGGTTGGTGGCTACACCTTC.

This clone was recorded a few times. The chain employs TRBV28 and TRBJ2-5, with D possibly TRBD2 on 5 matching bases. Per germline, CDR1 MDHEN and CDR2 SYDVKM. Trimming removed 5 bases at V and 6 bases at J, with 10 bases between. This CDR3 is 12 amino acids long. The CDR3 nucleotides are TGTGCCAGCAGTGAGGGCTTGCAGACCCAGTACTTC. Translation: CASSEGLQTQYF.

This chain joins TRBV6-5 and TRBJ2-3, with TRBD1 identical over 10 bases. V shed 5 bases, J shed 5 bases, and the junction held 7 bases outside the gene matches. The CDR3 loop spans 15 amino acids. The germline gives CDR1 MNHEY, CDR2 SVGAGI. CDR3 region: CASSQSGQGGDTQYF. Written as DNA, the CDR3 is TGTGCCAGCAGTCAGTCCGGACAGGGGGGAGATACGCAGTATTTT.

The V and J genes are TRBV13 and TRBJ2-7; 12 positions match TRBD1. Germline CDR1 reads PRHDT; CDR2 reads FYEKMQ (reference sequence). V lost 6 bases to trimming and J lost 5 bases; unmatched junction nucleotides: 5. The CDR3 spans 14 residues. The CDR3 bases are TGTGCCAGCAGGGGGACAGGGGGCCTTAACGAGCAGTACTTC. Residues: CASRGTGGLNEQYF.

V and J are TRBV19 and TRBJ2-6; perhaps TRBD1 as D (6 bases). The CDR3 is 15 amino acids. Trimming left V 9 bases short and J 4 bases short, with 16 bases between. The V gene's germline CDR1 is LNHDA and CDR2 SQIVND (reference sequence). The CDR3 sequence: CASRDIDRGANVLTF. The DNA for the CDR3 is TGTGCCAGCCGGGACATCGACCGCGGGGCCAACGTCCTGACTTTC.

J is TRBJ1-6 and V is TRBV19; 8 bases are shared with TRBD1. This CDR3 region has 13 residues. Germline values: CDR1 LNHDA, CDR2 SQIVND (reference sequence). Trimming took 6 bases from V and 11 from J; bases not matched to a gene: 6. In DNA form, the CDR3 reads TGTGCCAGTAGGGACAGGGTCCGCACACCCCTCCACTTT. This codes for CASRDRVRTPLHF.

This clone was picked up a small number of times. V usage is TRBV2 and J usage is TRBJ2-1; 7 bases line up with TRBD2. Germline V gene sequence: CDR1 SNHLY, CDR2 FYNNEI. V was pared by 5 bases and J by 8 bases, with 18 bases of the junction left unmatched. There are 17 residues in the CDR3. The CDR3 coding sequence is TGTGCCAGCAGTCTCGCCCAGTTCGCGGGAGAAGACGATGAGCAGTTCTTC. It specifies CASSLAQFAGEDDEQFF.

Regarding this clone: Other DNA sequences from this sample encode an identical CDR3 as well. This rearrangement joins TRBV13 to TRBJ2-5, with 7 bases lining up with TRBD2. V trimming: 0 bases; J trimming: 2 bases; junction bases outside the gene matches: 6. This CDR3 has 16 amino acids. Germline V gives CDR1 PRHDT, CDR2 FYEKMQ (reference sequence). This CDR3 reads CASSLGLANRQETQYF. CDR3 nucleotides: TGTGCCAGCAGCTTAGGACTAGCGAATAGACAAGAGACCCAGTACTTC.

J is TRBJ2-7 and V is TRBV11-2; 16 bases agree with TRBD2. With V trimmed by 5 bases and J by 7 bases, 2 bases remained unmatched. The germline gives CDR1 SGHAT, CDR2 FQNNGV. The CDR3 totals 14 residues. The CDR3 DNA is TGTGCCAGCAGCCCGGGACTAGCGGGAGGGGAGCAGTACTTC. Its protein is CASSPGLAGGEQYF.

The chain is built from TRBV7-6 and TRBJ2-1; D is possibly TRBD2 (6 bases). The CDR3 spans 12 residues. V was pared by 4 bases and J by 13 bases, with 14 bases between. The germline V gene encodes CDR1 SGHVS and CDR2 FNYEAQ. The CDR3: CASSSRRGEQFF. In DNA form, the CDR3 reads TGTGCCAGCAGCTCCAGGCGGGGAGAACAGTTCTTC.

The CDR3 sequence is CASSLGQGANEQFF. CDR3 nucleotides: TGTGCCAGCAGCTTGGGACAGGGGGCGAATGAGCAGTTCTTC. This chain connects TRBV5-4 to TRBJ2-1; 10 bases fit TRBD1. Losses at the gene ends were 0 bases for V and 7 bases for J; bases not matched to a gene: 1. The CDR3 spans 14 residues. Germline CDR1 and CDR2: SGHNT and YYREEE (reference sequence). The full variable domain, its missing parts supplied by reference TRBV5-4 and TRBJ2-1, is ETGVTQSPTHLIKTRGQQVTLRCSSQSGHNTVSWYQQALGQGPQFIFQYYREEENGRGNFPPRFSGLQFPNYSSELNVNALELDDSALYLCASSLGQGANEQFFGPGTRLTVL.

This rearrangement joins TRBV7-3 to TRBJ2-5; TRBD2 matches at 8 bases. V dropped 4 bases and J dropped 2; count of bases not matched to a gene: 3. The CDR3 is 14 residues long. Germline CDR1 reads SGHTA; CDR2 reads FQGTGA. The CDR3 here is CASSSASGQETQYF. The CDR3, as DNA: TGTGCCAGCAGCTCCGCTAGCGGGCAAGAGACCCAGTACTTC.

This clone was counted only a few times. The gene calls are TRBV11-2 and TRBJ2-7; possible D gene TRBD2, 5 bases. The CDR3 is made up of 12 amino acids. CDR1 and CDR2 from the germline V gene are SGHAT and FQNNGV. Trimming removed 4 bases at V and 6 bases at J, with 10 bases between. The CDR3 nucleotides read TGTGCCAGCAGCTCCTCTAGCCGCGAGCAGTACTTC. It yields the protein CASSSSSREQYF.

V and J are TRBV19 and TRBJ2-6; 8 bases match TRBD1. The CDR3 runs 17 residues. CDR1 is LNHDA, CDR2 SQIVND, per germline (reference sequence). J was trimmed by 5 bases and V by 4 bases; bases with no gene match: 10. Here the CDR3 DNA reads TGTGCCAGTAGTAGGGGGCGACAGGGGTATCGGGCCAACGTCCTGACTTTC. Protein sequence: CASSRGRQGYRANVLTF.

The rearrangement joins TRBV5-1 to TRBJ2-3; possibly TRBD2 for D (6 bases). The length of the CDR3 is 16 residues. CDR1 and CDR2 (germline): SGHRS, YFSETQ. Trimming stripped 3 bases from V and 1 base from J, with 15 bases between. The CDR3 region is CASSSVWGEGTDTQYF. The CDR3 DNA follows: TGCGCCAGCAGCTCCGTGTGGGGGGAGGGCACAGATACGCAGTATTTT.

The rearrangement joins TRBV9 to TRBJ1-2; perhaps TRBD1 as D (5 bases). The CDR3 spans 16 residues. The germline gives CDR1 SGDLS, CDR2 YYNGEE. The V end lost 5 bases, the J end lost 0 bases, and 17 bases lay between the germline ends. This chain's CDR3 is CASRDTTGVANYGYTF. The CDR3 nucleotides read TGTGCCAGCAGAGACACTACAGGCGTCGCTAACTATGGCTACACCTTC.

The V and J genes are TRBV2 and TRBJ2-5, with 16 bases identical to TRBD2. V gave up 8 bases and J gave up 1 base; unmatched junction bases: 7. This CDR3 is 17 amino acids long. Germline V gives CDR1 SNHLY, CDR2 FYNNEI. The CDR3, as DNA: TGTGCCAGCTCCGGGACTAGCGGGGGGGCTTCCCAAGAGACCCAGTACTTC. Translated, it gives CASSGTSGGASQETQYF.

The chain carries TRBV4-3 and TRBJ2-1; D is possibly TRBD1 (5 bases). Per the germline V gene, CDR1 is LGHNA and CDR2 is YSLEER. The CDR3 length is 15 residues. The V and J ends lost 1 base and 4 bases respectively, with 11 bases between them. The CDR3 spells CASSQVGAAYNEQFF. DNA of the CDR3: TGCGCCAGCAGCCAAGTTGGGGCAGCATACAATGAGCAGTTCTTC.

V and J are TRBV5-1 and TRBJ1-4, with D possibly TRBD1 on 5 matching bases. The germline V gene has CDR1 SGHRS and CDR2 YFSETQ. The CDR3 has 17 residues. Trimming left V 0 bases short and J 2 bases short, with 14 bases between. The CDR3 spells CASSLAGALATNEKLFF. CDR3 sequence (DNA): TGCGCCAGCAGCTTGGCTGGGGCGCTTGCGACTAATGAAAAACTGTTTTTT.